The entry below describes one TCR beta chain. These data are taken from a study of blood T cell repertoires in COVID-19. Study as a whole: Whether acute or convalescent, the COVID-19 samples came from the United States, Italy and Spain. Nucleic acid was either cDNA or gDNA, and it came from T cells, B-cell-depleted T cells, or PBMCs.

In the source study's methods: Amplification of reference gene primers was used by the study to estimate nucleated cell counts. Sequenced by immunoSEQ multiplex PCR; TCRdb stores in-frame clones only, minus some. V, J and clone size are those of that table, while D and trimming were read from the DNA. Of about 180,000 clones listed, 85% to 90% are singletons. In germline, CDR1 is GTSNPN, CDR2 SVGIG (reference sequence). V lost 2 bases and J lost 0, with 13 bases in between. CDR3 length: 16 amino acids. Sample: peripheral blood. The chain has TRBV30 and TRBJ1-4; no firm D call. This receptor was obtained from a man aged 65 to 79 with active or convalescent COVID-19. CDR3 in DNA: TGTGCCTGGAGTTTGGGCGGGCAGACAACTAATGAAAAACTGTTTTTT. Residues: CAWSLGGQTTNEKLFF.